This T cell receptor (beta chain) was identified during a study of blood T cells in healthy people across ages. CDR3 length: 12 amino acids. The V end was cut by 7 bases, the J end by 1 base, with 7 bases between. CDR1 and CDR2 from the germline V gene are MDHEN and SYDVKM. PCR was performed a second time for about 7 to 11 cycles using a sample-barcoded 5' primer and a J-beta primer mix. One entry per CDR3 protein, called by TCRdb with MiXCR from the 5' RACE reads. Here the sample spans around 1,000,000 distinct CDR3 sequences, almost 25% being singletons. This sample was shared with a second study, whose subject was T cells of mothers and their children. That paper states: Related and unrelated pairs show similar shaping of TCR recombination output by thymic selection.

Sequencing used blood. The clonotype originates from a girl between 2 and 10 years old in good health. The chain combines TRBV28 with TRBJ1-1; D remains ambiguous. The CDR3: CASIRQNTEAFF. Here the CDR3 DNA reads TGTGCCAGCATAAGGCAGAACACTGAAGCTTTCTTT. Supplemented by reference TRBV28 and TRBJ1-1, the full variable domain reads DVKVTQSSRYLVKRTGEKVFLECVQDMDHENMFWYRQDPGLGLRLIYFSYDVKMKEKGDIPEGYSVSREKKERFSLILESASTNQTSMYLCASIRQNTEAFFGQGTRLTVV.